This record concerns one TCR beta chain sequence. J lost 3 bases, V lost 5 bases, and 8 bases had no gene match. The CDR3 is 15 amino acids. In germline, CDR1 is SEHNR, CDR2 FQNEAQ (reference sequence). TCRdb keeps only in-frame clones here, not all; method: immunoSEQ multiplex PCR. The table lists roughly 12,000 clones, 70% to 75% of them singletons. The data stem from a study of sequential checkpoint blockade in melanoma. The treatment is: randomized to nivolumab then ipilimumab (arm A) or the reverse (arm B). The chain combines TRBV7-9 with TRBJ2-3; TRBD1 agrees at 7 bases. The sample consisted of CD8+ T cells sorted from blood (inferred from file names), taken from a patient given nivolumab and ipilimumab in sequence. This TCR came from a human donor with melanoma. CDR3 loop: CASSPGQRETDTQYF. CDR3 sequence (DNA): TGTGCCAGCAGCCCGGGACAGAGGGAAACAGATACGCAGTATTTT.